The 2 T cell receptor beta chains in this list originate from one sample, sequenced in a study of molecular identifiers for immune sequencing clone quantification. In TCRdb, the PCR reads were re-called with MiXCR into one record per CDR3 protein. The sample includes over 600,000 distinct CDR3 sequences, 15% to 20% of them seen just once. Specimen: naive CD8+ T cells from blood, with Jurkat cell RNA spiked in. Regarding subset: FACS-sorted CD8+CD4-CCR7+CD45RA+ naive T cells. The receptors derive from a human donor in good health. Some libraries in this study had Jurkat cell RNA spiked in.

The rearrangement joins TRBV4-2 to TRBJ1-2, with no clear D. Germline CDR1 LGHNA, CDR2 YNFKEQ. V was trimmed by 1 base and J by 7 bases, leaving 10 bases between them. The CDR3 has 13 amino acids. Written as DNA, the CDR3 is TGTGCCAGCAGCCAAGGGGGTTTTGGTGGCTACACCTTC. Translated, it gives CASSQGGFGGYTF.

This CDR3 reads CASSLKGAGDFYEQYF. CDR3 in DNA: TGTGCCAGCAGCCTCAAAGGGGCGGGAGATTTCTACGAGCAGTACTTC. The V and J genes are TRBV27 and TRBJ2-7; the match to TRBD2 covers 7 bases. In germline, CDR1 is MNHEY, CDR2 SMNVEV (reference sequence). This CDR3 is 16 amino acids long. J gave up 3 bases and V 6 bases, and 14 bases lay outside the gene matches.